These 29 T cell receptor beta chains came from one sample sequenced in a study of vaccination and CD4 T cells after COVID-19. Treatment: approximately 9-day PBMC culture with coronavirus spike peptide pools or control peptides (ViraFEST assay). Antigens of these TCRs are unknown. The Oncomine TCR Beta short-read assay sequenced DNA from cultured CD4+ T cells. TCRdb redid the calling of the PCR reads with MiXCR, one entry per CDR3 protein. Counted here are roughly 17,000 distinct CDR3 sequences, about three fifths occurring once; the ten biggest clones make up 6.5% to 7.5%. Specimen: CD4+ T cells from blood, cultured in vitro. The receptor set was obtained from a human donor who had recovered from COVID-19.

The gene calls are TRBV2 and TRBJ1-1; D call uncertain. Germline loops: CDR1 SNHLY, CDR2 FYNNEI. The CDR3 consists of 12 residues. Trimming stripped 0 bases from V and 6 bases from J, with 5 bases between. This CDR3 is CASSEARAEAFF. CDR3 nucleotides: TGTGCCAGCAGTGAAGCCCGGGCTGAAGCTTTCTTT.

This chain joins TRBV6-2 or TRBV6-3 and TRBJ2-7, with TRBD2 as a possible D gene (7 bases). Trimming left V 6 bases short and J 4 bases short, with 13 bases between. There are 13 residues in the CDR3. Germline V gene data show CDR1 as MNHEY and CDR2 as SVGEGT. The CDR3 coding sequence is TGTGCCAGCAGAAAAGGGGGGGGATACGAGCAGTACTTC. Translation: CASRKGGGYEQYF.

This clonotype was observed a handful of times. This sequence joins TRBV7-2 and TRBJ1-1, with 9 bases matching TRBD1. The germline gives CDR1 SGHTA, CDR2 FQGNSA. This CDR3 is built from 14 residues. V trimming: 4 bases; J trimming: 4 bases; junction bases outside the gene matches: 4. The CDR3 reads CASSSQGAGTEAFF. DNA of the CDR3: TGTGCCAGCAGCTCACAGGGGGCGGGCACTGAAGCTTTCTTT.

This clonotype was counted a few times. The chain is built from TRBV2 and TRBJ1-2, with a possible D match to TRBD1 (6 bases). The germline V and J ends were trimmed by 3 bases and 8 bases, with 7 bases remaining between them. This CDR3 is built from 11 residues. Germline V gene sequence: CDR1 SNHLY, CDR2 FYNNEI. As DNA, the CDR3 is TGTGCCAGCAGTGAGGGGGGCGGCTACACCTTC. This codes for CASSEGGGYTF.

The chain has TRBV19 and TRBJ2-1; 8 nucleotides align to TRBD2. The germline gives CDR1 LNHDA, CDR2 SQIVND (reference sequence). Trimming took 3 bases from V and 11 from J; bases not matched to a gene: 6. CDR3 size: 13 residues. This CDR3 is CASSMALAGQQFF. CDR3 DNA: TGTGCCAGTAGTATGGCTCTAGCGGGTCAGCAGTTCTTC.

V and J are TRBV15 and TRBJ2-1; D not resolved. Per germline, CDR1 LNHNV and CDR2 YYDKDF (reference sequence). The CDR3 is 15 residues long. V was trimmed by 0 bases and J by 14 bases, leaving 20 bases between them. CDR3 residues: CATSRDSAMRSWKFF. CDR3 nucleotides: TGTGCCACCAGCAGAGACTCGGCTATGAGGAGCTGGAAGTTCTTC.

This clonotype has only one observation. The chain uses TRBV5-4 and TRBJ2-5; 7 positions match TRBD2. CDR1 and CDR2 from the germline V gene are SGHNT and YYREEE (reference sequence). This CDR3 has 14 residues. Unmatched junction bases numbered 9, after V lost 5 bases and J lost 5 bases. CDR3 sequence: CASSRAQRGETQYF. CDR3 DNA: TGTGCCAGCAGTCGGGCGCAGCGGGGCGAGACCCAGTACTTC. The full variable domain, rest sourced from reference TRBV5-4 and TRBJ2-5, is ETGVTQSPTHLIKTRGQQVTLRCSSQSGHNTVSWYQQALGQGPQFIFQYYREEENGRGNFPPRFSGLQFPNYSSELNVNALELDDSALYLCASSRAQRGETQYFGPGTRLLVL.

In DNA, the CDR3 is TGCAGTGCAACCTCGTCAAGAGGGGGAAGATATTTGGAGCAGTACTTC. Amino acids: CSATSSRGGRYLEQYF. The chain joins TRBV20-1 to TRBJ2-7; D may be TRBD1 (6 bases). The germline V gene has CDR1 DFQATT and CDR2 SNEGSKA (reference sequence). The CDR3 is made up of 16 amino acids. V gave up 6 bases and J gave up 7 bases, with 28 bases separating them.

The chain joins TRBV27 to TRBJ1-1; D is undetermined. CDR1 is MNHEY and CDR2 is SMNVEV in the germline V gene (reference sequence). CDR3 length: 17 residues. V lost 2 bases, J lost 4 bases, and 20 bases lay in between. The CDR3 bases are TGTGCCAGCAGTTTAAAGGTCGGTGGGGTTGTTGCCACTGAAGCTTTCTTT. Protein sequence: CASSLKVGGVVATEAFF.

A word on this clonotype: One end of the junction varies from germline; a read error may be responsible. The V and J genes are TRBV7-7 and TRBJ2-3, with 9 positions matching TRBD1. Germline V gene lookup returns CDR1 SSHAT and CDR2 FNYEAQ (reference sequence). The CDR3 has 15 residues. The CDR3 protein is CASSSGQGFADTQYF. For the CDR3, the DNA is TGTGCTAGCAGCTCCGGACAGGGGTTCGCAGATACGCAGTATTTT.

The chain couples TRBV12-3 or TRBV12-4 to TRBJ2-1, with TRBD1 matching 9 bases. This CDR3 comprises 14 residues. The V and J ends lost 6 bases and 5 bases, in that order; junction bases with no gene match: 5. Here the CDR3 reads CASRPGQGNNEQFF. CDR3 nucleotides: TGTGCCAGCAGGCCCGGACAGGGGAACAATGAGCAGTTCTTC.

The chain links TRBV11-2 to TRBJ1-6; D is unresolved. The germline V and J ends were trimmed by 2 bases and 4 bases, with 9 bases remaining between them. Germline V gives CDR1 SGHAT, CDR2 FQNNGV. The CDR3 runs to 15 residues. The CDR3 nucleotides read TGTGCCAGCAGCTTAAAAGTCGAGTATAATTCACCCCTCCACTTT. It is translated as CASSLKVEYNSPLHF. Together with reference TRBV11-2 and TRBJ1-6, the CDR3 gives the full variable domain: EAGVAQSPRYKIIEKRQSVAFWCNPISGHATLYWYQQILGQGPKLLIQFQNNGVVDDSQLPKDRFSAERLKGVDSTLKIQPAKLEDSAVYLCASSLKVEYNSPLHFGNGTRLTVT.

In this sample, this clonotype turned up a few times. V gene TRBV2 combines with J gene TRBJ1-3; no firm D call. Germline V gene lookup returns CDR1 SNHLY and CDR2 FYNNEI. The CDR3 has 13 residues. The germline V and J ends were trimmed by 7 bases and 10 bases, with 17 bases remaining between them. CDR3 protein: CASTTDHFSTIYF. Here the CDR3 DNA reads TGTGCCAGCACCACGGACCATTTTAGTACCATATATTTT.

This clonotype came up a few times. This rearrangement joins TRBV7-2 to TRBJ1-2, with D possibly TRBD1 on 6 matching bases. CDR1 is SGHTA and CDR2 is FQGNSA in the germline V gene. Trimming stripped 3 bases from V and 4 bases from J, with 12 bases between. The CDR3 has 14 residues. The DNA for the CDR3 is TGTGCCAGCAGCTTGGGACTACAGGGCTATGGCTACACCTTC. Translating gives CASSLGLQGYGYTF.

The chain links TRBV3-1 to TRBJ1-2; D is unclear. The CDR3 totals 13 residues. Germline-derived CDR1 and CDR2 are LGHDT and YNNKEL (reference sequence). V shed 4 bases and J shed 4 bases, with 10 bases lying between them. CDR3 residues: CASSLSEFYGYTF. The CDR3 DNA reads as TGTGCCAGCAGCCTCAGTGAATTCTATGGCTACACCTTC.

V and J are TRBV12-3 or TRBV12-4 and TRBJ2-7; D gene unclear. Trimming took 1 base from V and 3 from J, leaving 4 bases between them. The CDR3 length is 12 residues. The CDR3 is CASSLGHYEQYF. For the CDR3, the DNA is TGTGCCAGCAGTTTAGGACACTACGAGCAGTACTTC.

V is TRBV9 and J is TRBJ1-1; D ambiguous. This CDR3 comprises 15 residues. CDR1 and CDR2 (germline): SGDLS, YYNGEE. V lost 0 bases, J lost 1 base, and 10 bases lay in between. Written as DNA, the CDR3 is TGTGCCAGCAGCGTAGCGACTCATCCGAACACTGAAGCTTTCTTT. This encodes CASSVATHPNTEAFF.

The chain links TRBV12-3 or TRBV12-4 to TRBJ2-3; TRBD2 is a possible D gene (6 bases). V was pared by 7 bases and J by 4 bases, with 15 bases between. This CDR3 has 14 residues. CDR3 sequence: CASMGTRGADTQYF. DNA of the CDR3: TGTGCCAGCATGGGAACGCGGGGCGCAGATACGCAGTATTTT.

The chain is built from TRBV4-1 and TRBJ2-7; either TRBD1 or TRBD2 may fit D (6 bases each). Per the germline V gene, CDR1 is MGHRA and CDR2 is YSYEKL. V was clipped by 8 bases and J by 2 bases, with 16 bases between them. The CDR3 consists of 14 residues. The CDR3 reads CASSGAGKAYEQYF. CDR3 nucleotides: TGCGCCAGCTCGGGGGCAGGGAAGGCCTACGAGCAGTACTTC.

V usage is TRBV2 and J usage is TRBJ1-4; 8 bases are a match to TRBD1. J gave up 6 bases and V 2 bases, and 5 bases lay outside the gene matches. Germline lookup yields CDR1 SNHLY and CDR2 FYNNEI. The CDR3 loop spans 15 amino acids. CDR3 loop: CASSEMGQADEKLFF. CDR3 DNA sequence: TGTGCCAGCAGTGAAATGGGACAGGCCGATGAAAAACTGTTTTTT.

The gene calls are TRBV9 and TRBJ1-2; no clear D. Trimming left V 2 bases short and J 4 bases short, with 15 bases between. Germline CDR1 and CDR2: SGDLS and YYNGEE. This CDR3 has 15 amino acids. The CDR3 DNA sequence: TGTGCCAGCAGCGTCCTTGGACGGGATCCCTATGGCTACACCTTC. Its translation is CASSVLGRDPYGYTF.

The gene calls are TRBV18 and TRBJ2-5; 7 nucleotides agree with TRBD2. V lost 2 bases, J lost 1 base, and 1 base stayed unmatched. Germline V CDR1 and CDR2: KGHSH, LQKENI. The CDR3 contains 14 residues. In nucleotides, the CDR3 is TGTGCCAGCTCACCAGGGACTACCCAAGAGACCCAGTACTTC. Its protein product is CASSPGTTQETQYF. The full variable domain, completed using reference TRBV18 and TRBJ2-5, is NAGVMQNPRHLVRRRGQEARLRCSPMKGHSHVYWYRQLPEEGLKFMVYLQKENIIDESGMPKERFSAEFPKEGPSILRIQQVVRGDSAAYFCASSPGTTQETQYFGPGTRLLVL.

As regards this clonotype: The junction differs from germline at one of its ends, possibly a read error. The gene calls are TRBV27 and TRBJ1-2; TRBD1 is a possible D gene (6 bases). CDR1 MNHEY and CDR2 SMNVEV come from the germline V gene (reference sequence). The CDR3 spans 13 residues. CDR3 sequence: CASRSTGNSGYTF. As DNA, the CDR3 is TGTGCCAGCAGGTCCACAGGGAACTCTGGCTACACCTTC.

This clonotype was counted only a few times. This rearrangement joins TRBV20-1 to TRBJ1-1; 9 bases agree with TRBD1. CDR3 length: 16 amino acids. Looked up from germline, CDR1 is DFQATT and CDR2 is SNEGSKA (reference sequence). Germline trimming cut 4 bases from V and 5 bases from J; bases unmatched to any gene: 14. The CDR3 spells CSATNRDRAGRTEAFF. In DNA, the CDR3 is TGCAGTGCTACTAACCGGGACAGGGCGGGACGAACTGAAGCTTTCTTT.

This clonotype was seen only a few times. The rearrangement joins TRBV7-2 to TRBJ1-5, with 9 bases fitting TRBD1. CDR1 and CDR2 from the germline V gene are SGHTA and FQGNSA. This CDR3 is built from 15 residues. J was trimmed by 5 bases and V by 1 base; bases with no gene match: 3. The CDR3 region is CASSLGDREDQPQHF. As DNA, the CDR3 is TGTGCCAGCAGCTTAGGGGACAGGGAAGATCAGCCCCAGCATTTT. Combining the CDR3 with reference TRBV7-2 and TRBJ1-5 gives the whole variable domain GAGVSQSPSNKVTEKGKDVELRCDPISGHTALYWYRQSLGQGLEFLIYFQGNSAPDKSGLPSDRFSAERTGGSVSTLTIQRTQQEDSAVYLCASSLGDREDQPQHFGDGTRLSIL.

A few counts support this clonotype. The chain combines TRBV30 with TRBJ1-5; a weak D match, TRBD1 (6 bases). Germline V lookup: CDR1 GTSNPN, CDR2 SVGIG (reference sequence). V was shortened by 0 bases and J by 3 bases, with 12 bases between the two germline ends. The CDR3 spans 15 residues. CDR3 amino acids: CAWSVRGDTNQPQHF. The CDR3 DNA reads as TGTGCCTGGAGTGTTCGAGGGGACACCAATCAGCCCCAGCATTTT.

With respect to this clonotype: The junction differs from germline at one of its ends, possibly a read error. The chain is built from TRBV7-8 and TRBJ1-1; possible D gene TRBD1, 5 bases. In germline, CDR1 is SGHVS, CDR2 FQNEAQ. This CDR3 region has 13 residues. The CDR3 region is CASRQGFNIEAFF. The CDR3 DNA is TGTGCCAGCAGGCAGGGCTTCAACATTGAAGCTTTCTTT.

This chain joins TRBV12-3 or TRBV12-4 and TRBJ2-5, with D uncertain. The CDR3 length is 14 residues. The V end lost 4 bases, the J end lost 0 bases, and 9 bases lay between the germline ends. The CDR3 nucleotides read TGTGCCAGCAGTTCCGGACCCCACCAAGAGACCCAGTACTTC. This gives the protein CASSSGPHQETQYF.

The J gene is TRBJ1-2, the V gene TRBV15; D is ambiguous. Germline CDR1 reads LNHNV; CDR2 reads YYDKDF (reference sequence). The CDR3 consists of 13 residues. Trimming cost V 3 bases and J 4 bases, with 9 bases left between them. CDR3 sequence: CATSRPFLYGYTF. The CDR3 region has the DNA TGTGCCACCAGCAGGCCCTTCCTCTATGGCTACACCTTC.